What follows is one TCR beta chain and its context. The antigen is unknown. Primers: 60 Vbeta forward and 13 Jbeta reverse. TCRdb's table, derived via immunoSEQ multiplex PCR, lists solely in-frame clones and lacks some. The repertoire table contains about 130,000 clones. Germline loops: CDR1 SGDLS, CDR2 YYNGEE. V was pared by 4 bases and J by 2 bases, with 12 bases between. The CDR3 contains 14 residues. This sample stems from a study of cytomegalovirus exposure and HLA in healthy donors. The wider study: Unique TCRs numbering roughly 85 million, obtained from HLA-typed donors, made up an early data release.

Study outcomes and limitations: Cytomegalovirus association was listed for about 170 TCR beta chains. Later analysis associated a missense DCLRE1C variant with TCR beta V- and J-gene trimming. Immune exposure information available was restricted to CMV serostatus.

The rearrangement uses TRBV9 and TRBJ1-1; D remains unclear. Sequenced: PBMCs. The origin of this receptor is a man aged 18 to 29 in good health and CMV-seronegative. DNA of the CDR3: TGTGCCAGCAGCCCAGGTGGAAGAAACACTGAAGCTTTCTTT. It translates to CASSPGGRNTEAFF. The whole variable domain, filled in from reference TRBV9 and TRBJ1-1, reads DSGVTQTPKHLITATGQRVTLRCSPRSGDLSVYWYQQSLDQGLQFLIQYYNGEERAKGNILERFSAQQFPDLHSELNLSSLELGDSALYFCASSPGGRNTEAFFGQGTRLTVV.